A single sample is the source of the 7 T cell receptor beta chains below, sequenced in a study of blood T cell repertoires in COVID-19. TCRdb's table, derived via immunoSEQ multiplex PCR, lists solely in-frame clones and lacks some. The sample comprises 250,000 to 300,000 clones, about 88% of which are singletons, and approximately 2% rests with the top ten. Sequenced: PBMCs or T cells enriched from blood (not recorded which). Receptors were obtained from a woman in her fifties or sixties in a cohort exposed to, infected with or recovered from COVID-19 (not recorded which).

V is TRBV4-2 and J is TRBJ1-2; 7 bases fit TRBD1. From germline, CDR1 is LGHNA and CDR2 YNFKEQ. V trimming: 4 bases; J trimming: 0 bases; junction bases outside the gene matches: 2. The CDR3 contains 14 residues. In nucleotides, the CDR3 is TGTGCCAGCAGCCGGGGACAGTCTAACTATGGCTACACCTTC. This codes for CASSRGQSNYGYTF.

The rearrangement links TRBV18 to TRBJ2-6; tentatively, D is TRBD1 (6 bases). This CDR3 is 16 amino acids long. CDR1 and CDR2 (germline): KGHSH, LQKENI. V was clipped by 1 base and J by 1 base, with 8 bases between them. The CDR3 is CASSPQGVSGANVLTF. The CDR3 DNA is TGTGCCAGCTCACCACAGGGGGTGTCTGGGGCCAACGTCCTGACTTTC.

The rearrangement uses TRBV4-1 and TRBJ2-3; 8 bases map to TRBD2. Looked up from germline, CDR1 is MGHRA and CDR2 is YSYEKL. This CDR3 has 15 residues. V shed 11 bases, J shed 1 base, and the junction held 11 bases outside the gene matches. The CDR3 region has the DNA TGCGCCGCTCCGGGGGGGCAAGGCCGCACAGATACGCAGTATTTT. Translated: CAAPGGQGRTDTQYF.

In this sample, this clone turned up once. V is TRBV25-1 and J is TRBJ2-1, with 9 bases fitting TRBD1. V shed 3 bases, J shed 1 base, and the junction held 10 bases outside the gene matches. Germline V gene lookup returns CDR1 MGHDK and CDR2 SYGVNS. The CDR3 has 18 residues. The CDR3 region is CASSDFRAGTGSYNEQFF. In nucleotides, the CDR3 is TGTGCCAGCAGTGACTTCCGTGCCGGGACAGGGTCCTACAATGAGCAGTTCTTC. Looking up the rest from reference TRBV25-1 and TRBJ2-1 gives the full variable domain: EADIYQTPRYLVIGTGKKITLECSQTMGHDKMYWYQQDPGMELHLIHYSYGVNSTEKGDLSSESTVSRIRTEHFPLTLESARPSHTSQYLCASSDFRAGTGSYNEQFFGPGTRLTVL.

This clone showed up just once. The V call is TRBV19, the J call TRBJ1-4, with TRBD1 matching over 7 bases. The V gene's germline CDR1 is LNHDA and CDR2 SQIVND (reference sequence). The CDR3 has 15 residues. V trimming: 5 bases; J trimming: 8 bases; junction bases outside the gene matches: 11. CDR3 nucleotides: TGTGCCAGTAGTCCTTGGACAGGCGGACCCGAAAAACTGTTTTTT. Translating gives CASSPWTGGPEKLFF.

V is TRBV19 and J is TRBJ1-1; TRBD1 aligns across 8 bases. Germline loops: CDR1 LNHDA, CDR2 SQIVND (reference sequence). J gave up 1 base and V 6 bases, and 10 bases lay outside the gene matches. CDR3 size: 16 residues. Here the CDR3 DNA reads TGTGCCAGTAGATACGCCTCCGGACAGGGGAACACTGAAGCTTTCTTT. Protein sequence: CASRYASGQGNTEAFF.

The rearrangement links TRBV9 to TRBJ2-2; 13 bases map to TRBD2. CDR1 and CDR2 (germline): SGDLS, YYNGEE. J was trimmed by 4 bases and V by 4 bases; bases with no gene match: 7. This CDR3 contains 17 residues. CDR3: CASSWGLAGTSTGELFF. CDR3 nucleotide sequence: TGTGCCAGCAGCTGGGGACTAGCGGGGACCTCCACCGGGGAGCTGTTTTTT.